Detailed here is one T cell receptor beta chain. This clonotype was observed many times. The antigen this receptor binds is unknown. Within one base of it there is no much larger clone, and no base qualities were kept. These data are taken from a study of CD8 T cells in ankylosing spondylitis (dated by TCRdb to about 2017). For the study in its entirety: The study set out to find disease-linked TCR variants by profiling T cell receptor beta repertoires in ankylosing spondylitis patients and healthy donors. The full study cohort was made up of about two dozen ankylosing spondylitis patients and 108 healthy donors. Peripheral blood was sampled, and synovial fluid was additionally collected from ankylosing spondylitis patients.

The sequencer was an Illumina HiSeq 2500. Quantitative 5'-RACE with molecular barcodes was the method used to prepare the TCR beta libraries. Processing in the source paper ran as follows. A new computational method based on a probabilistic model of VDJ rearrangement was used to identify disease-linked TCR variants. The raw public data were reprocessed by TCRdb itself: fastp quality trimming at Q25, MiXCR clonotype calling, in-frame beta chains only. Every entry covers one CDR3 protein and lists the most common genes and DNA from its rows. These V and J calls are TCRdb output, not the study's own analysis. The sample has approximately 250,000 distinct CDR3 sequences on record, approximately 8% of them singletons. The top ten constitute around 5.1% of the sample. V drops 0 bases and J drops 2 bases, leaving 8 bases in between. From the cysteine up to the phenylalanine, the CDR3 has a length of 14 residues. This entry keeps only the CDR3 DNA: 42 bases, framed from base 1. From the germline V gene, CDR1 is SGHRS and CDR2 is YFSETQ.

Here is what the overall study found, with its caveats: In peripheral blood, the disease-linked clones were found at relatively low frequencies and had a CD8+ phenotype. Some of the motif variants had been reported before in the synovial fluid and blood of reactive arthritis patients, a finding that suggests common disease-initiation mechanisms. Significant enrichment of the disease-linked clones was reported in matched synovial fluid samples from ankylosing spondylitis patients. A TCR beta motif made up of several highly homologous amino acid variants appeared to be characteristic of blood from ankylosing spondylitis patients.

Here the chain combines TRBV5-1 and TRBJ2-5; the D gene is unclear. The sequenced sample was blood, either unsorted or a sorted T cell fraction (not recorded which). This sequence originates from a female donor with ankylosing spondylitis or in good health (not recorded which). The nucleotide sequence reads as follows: TGCGCCAGCAGCTTGGTGAAGGAGCAAGAGACCCAGTACTTC. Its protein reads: CASSLVKEQETQYF.